Sequencing of this T cell receptor (beta chain) was carried out in a study of blood T cell repertoires in COVID-19 (dated by TCRdb to the early 2020s). Notes on the research overall: Recovered participants in ImmuneRACE Cohort 3 were defined as having two consecutive negative NP/OP PCR tests, clearance from a healthcare professional, or resolution of symptoms. The sample metadata nearly always contained a de-identified subject ID, COVID-19 status, age in years and sex. The samples were drawn from two sources: the first 160 participants of the ongoing ImmuneRACE study, and over 1,000 subjects contributed by 6 global collaborators. The collaborator samples originated in the United States, Italy and Spain and spanned the acute and convalescent phases of COVID-19. The dataset comprised deeply sampled blood TCRbeta repertoires from subjects exposed to, actively infected with, or recovered from COVID-19. The material from the prospective study consisted of cDNA or gDNA derived from T cells, B-cell-depleted T cells, or PBMCs. HLA class I and class II types, where available, came from metadata supplied by the sample provider rather than from assay-based typing. The repertoires were made available in a free public database intended to serve as a resource for research on the immune response to SARS-CoV-2.

Enrolling through a virtual design, the prospective study's participants ranged in age from roughly 18 to 95 years and lived across around 25 United States geographic areas. To assign participants to cohorts, the prospective study relied on clinical history that participants themselves reported in a screening survey and a study questionnaire. In the prospective study, mobile phlebotomists collected whole blood, serum and a nasopharyngeal or oropharyngeal swab from each participant. Over a 2-month period, participants in the prospective study had the option of providing additional blood draws and questionnaires. Before DNA extraction, blood samples from the prospective study were shipped at room temperature or frozen. TCRbeta CDR3 regions were amplified from genomic DNA by means of the immunoSEQ Assay, a bias-controlled multiplex PCR. On the study's bioinformatics: The number of nucleated cells in each sample was estimated from the amplification of reference gene primers within the assay. To quantify the absolute abundance of each unique TCRbeta CDR3 rearrangement, sequence reads were collapsed and filtered. Productive Simpson clonality was computed per sample as the square root of Simpson's diversity index over productive rearrangements. Sourced from immuneACCESS, this table was stored by TCRdb with only in-frame sequences that have V and J called. A share of the clones is absent; for the studies checked, an unresolved V gene accounts for under half, and the remainder has no known explanation. V, J and clone size are taken as reported in that table, and D and trimming were inferred from the DNA itself. The sample includes 250,000 to 350,000 clones, with about 88% observed a single time. Approximately 2% of the sample rests with the top ten.

Notes on this clone: What this receptor recognizes is not known. Qualities for individual bases were not recorded, and no much larger clone is one base off.

Beyond this particular receptor, the publication reports: The amount of clinical and demographic metadata varied by source and participant and was provided uncurated.

Material for sequencing was PBMCs or T cells enriched from blood (not recorded which). The source of this sequence is a woman in her fifties or sixties in a cohort exposed to, infected with or recovered from COVID-19 (not recorded which).

CDR3 reads: CATSEPREGRGDTQYF. At the DNA level, the sequence is TGTGCCACCAGTGAACCGCGGGAGGGCCGAGGAGATACGCAGTATTTT. The sequence joins TRBV24-1 to TRBJ2-3, with 9 bases in between that match TRBD2. From the cysteine up to the phenylalanine, the CDR3 has a length of 16 residues. CDR3 DNA only is kept here, 48 bases in frame from base 1. For CDR1 and CDR2, the germline V gene lists KGHDR and SFDVKD. From V the trimming removes 4 bases and from J it removes 5 bases, while the gene matches leave 9 bases of the junction unaccounted for.